This T cell receptor beta chain was captured in a study of OX40 agonist ivuxolimab in advanced cancers. Overall study context: Patient treatment consisted of intravenous ivuxolimab administration every 2 weeks at 0.01 to 10 mg/kg. Study-wide results and caveats: At doses 0.1 to 3.0 mg/kg, CD4+ and CD8+ clones expanded. Partly responding patients at 0.1-3.0 mg/kg showed some of the smallest clonal expansion. Which antigen the expanded peripheral T cells recognized is unknown.

This table comes from immunoSEQ multiplex PCR, and its TCRdb copy is limited to in-frame clones, with some not included. The sample lists 53,000 or so clones, roughly 84% occurring once. The V end lost 8 bases, the J end lost 0 bases, and 20 bases lay between the germline ends. CDR3 length: 17 amino acids. In germline, CDR1 is WNHNN, CDR2 SYGVQD (reference sequence). On this clone: Its antigen is not known.

The receptor was isolated from an adult with an advanced solid tumor such as melanoma, head and neck, liver or kidney cancer. Sequencing was performed on CD4+ or CD8+ T cells sorted from blood, taken in a trial of the OX40 agonist ivuxolimab. The chain has TRBV10-1 and TRBJ2-4; D may correspond to TRBD1 or TRBD2 (5 bases each). CDR3 sequence (DNA): TGCGCCAGCCCAGTCGGTACGGGGCTCTTAGCCAAAAACATTCAGTACTTC. It yields the protein CASPVGTGLLAKNIQYF.